These 5 T cell receptor beta chains originate from one sample sequenced in a study of blood T cell repertoires in COVID-19. Repertoires were generated with immunoSEQ multiplex PCR, while TCRdb's copy carries only in-frame clones and drops some. This sample has under 300,000 clones; 70% to 85% occur once, and the top ten carry 15%. The source material was PBMCs or T cells enriched from blood (not recorded which). The receptors here all came from a middle-aged man who had recovered from COVID-19.

The chain carries TRBV11-2 and TRBJ2-1, with 13 bases aligning to TRBD2. The germline V gene encodes CDR1 SGHAT and CDR2 FQNNGV. The CDR3 is 13 residues long. V lost 4 bases and J lost 10; bases outside the gene matches: 1. The CDR3 is CASSSGLAGEQFF. The CDR3 nucleotides read TGTGCCAGCAGCTCGGGACTAGCGGGAGAGCAGTTCTTC. Drawing the rest from reference TRBV11-2 and TRBJ2-1, the complete variable domain is EAGVAQSPRYKIIEKRQSVAFWCNPISGHATLYWYQQILGQGPKLLIQFQNNGVVDDSQLPKDRFSAERLKGVDSTLKIQPAKLEDSAVYLCASSSGLAGEQFFGPGTRLTVL.

In this sample, this clone turned up a few times. The rearrangement links TRBV29-1 to TRBJ1-1, with a weak D call TRBD1 (6 bases). V was clipped by 5 bases and J by 1 base, with 8 bases between them. The CDR3 runs 12 residues. Germline-derived CDR1 and CDR2 are SQVTM and ANQGSEA. The DNA for the CDR3 is TGCAGCGTTTCCAGGGGGAACACTGAAGCTTTCTTT. Amino acids: CSVSRGNTEAFF.

The V gene is TRBV10-3, the J gene TRBJ2-2, with 9 positions matching TRBD1. The CDR3 runs 18 residues. J gave up 1 base and V 2 bases, and 8 bases lay outside the gene matches. The germline V gene has CDR1 ENHRY and CDR2 SYGVKD. The CDR3 coding sequence is TGTGCCATCAGTGAGGCAAGGACAGGGGCAGTGAACACCGGGGAGCTGTTTTTT. Translated, it gives CAISEARTGAVNTGELFF.

This chain uses TRBV18 with TRBJ1-6; D is possibly TRBD1 (5 bases). The V end lost 3 bases, the J end lost 5 bases, and 17 bases lay between the germline ends. The CDR3 is made up of 17 amino acids. From germline, CDR1 is KGHSH and CDR2 LQKENI. CDR3 coding DNA: TGTGCCAGCTCACCGTTCTCGGCAGGGCAAAATAATTCACCCCTCCACTTT. Its translation is CASSPFSAGQNNSPLHF.

The rearrangement uses TRBV30 and TRBJ1-1; TRBD1 might be the D (6 bases). The germline V gene has CDR1 GTSNPN and CDR2 SVGIG (reference sequence). The CDR3 is made up of 12 amino acids. V was pared by 5 bases and J by 0 bases, with 7 bases between. CDR3 nucleotide sequence: TGTGCCTGGGACAGGTTGAACACTGAAGCTTTCTTT. Translating gives CAWDRLNTEAFF.